This T cell receptor beta chain was captured by sequencing in a study of shared clonotypes between healthy human individuals. Some clones are missing from TCRdb's copy, which holds only in-frame ones; the method was immunoSEQ multiplex PCR. The top ten hold over 1% of the sample, which has some 1,400,000 clones, about 96% seen once. V was clipped by 3 bases and J by 5 bases, with 16 bases between them. CDR1 and CDR2 from the germline V gene are KGHSH and LQKENI. The CDR3 totals 15 residues. What was sequenced was naive CD4+ T cells sorted from blood. Subset in this sample: CD45RA+ positively selected. The chain is built from TRBV18 and TRBJ1-1, with TRBD1 as a possible D gene (5 bases). This receptor was identified in a young man in good health. The CDR3 DNA follows: TGTGCCAGCTCACCTGTCGGGAGGGGAGGAACTGAAGCTTTCTTT. It codes for CASSPVGRGGTEAFF.